The entry below gives a single T cell receptor beta chain sequence along with its context. What antigen it recognizes has not been identified. Per-nucleotide qualities are absent, and no much larger clonotype sits a single base away. Graves' hyperthyroidism was defined as stable when no progression to ophthalmopathy occurred over 18 months of follow-up. The hyperthyroidism patients were between 18 and 65 years old and newly diagnosed, with a disease duration of less than 2 months. Any patient with an uncontrolled infection, another autoimmune disease, pregnancy or lactation was excluded. Diagnoses were established on the basis of clinical symptoms, serum thyroxine and TRAb, thyroid ultrasound, and orbital computed tomography. PBMCs were isolated from about 9.2 ml of fresh peripheral blood by Ficoll-Paque density gradient centrifugation. Total RNA was extracted with Trizol reagent, and quality was checked on an Agilent 2100 Bioanalyzer.

Reading the germline V gene gives CDR1 LGHNT and CDR2 FRNRAP. From V the trimming removes 0 bases and from J it removes 1 base, while the gene matches leave 6 bases of the junction unaccounted for. Including the terminal cysteine and phenylalanine, the CDR3 comprises 17 residues. The entry retains the CDR3 DNA only, 51 bases that are in frame from base 1. Amplification of TCR beta CDR3 regions was carried out from RNA transcripts. The TCR CDR3 was subjected to a first round of RT-PCR using the HTBI primer set and the Qiagen OneStep RT-PCR kit. Libraries were constructed in a second round of multiplex PCR, after which size selection and purification were performed. Paired-end sequencing of the libraries was performed with 100 bp reads on an Illumina HiSeq2000. As for the authors' bioinformatics: SOAPnuke was used to process the raw data, throwing out any read that contained adapters or uncalled bases, had a mean Phred below 15, or lacked an exact constant-primer or identifier match. COPE v1.2.5 was used to merge high-quality paired reads, and clonotypes were defined as unique nucleotide sequences. MiTCR v1.1 was used to align the clonotypes against IMGT TRBV, TRBD and TRBJ reference segments. The analysis included only V-J combinations with a frequency above 0.0001, which together covered around 99% of the repertoires. A TCS score was defined as the ratio between F50 (clonal expansion) and ExV (chaos), using BLOSUM62-based TCRdist between CDR3 peptides within each V-J. Welch's t-statistics and random forest reduced fewer than 550 V-J features to roughly 13, which were used in a naive Bayes classifier (R e1071). TCRdb trimmed the raw reads at Q25, called clones with MiXCR and kept productive beta chains. Rows matching on CDR3 protein sequence are summarized as one entry with the most common DNA and genes. These V and J calls originate from TCRdb's pipeline instead of the authors' own analysis. For this sample there are some 400,000 distinct CDR3 sequences; about a fifth appear just once. The ten biggest clones cover around 3.6% of the sample.

This sample is drawn from a study of T cells in Graves' hyperthyroidism and ophthalmopathy (dated by TCRdb to the late 2010s). Study-wide context: Peripheral blood samples were taken at the time of initial diagnosis, prior to any treatment. To identify TCR V-J signatures that set the groups apart, the researchers used a discovery cohort of 90 to 100 patients, made up of under 50 with Graves' ophthalmopathy and around 58 with stable Graves' hyperthyroidism. Whether ophthalmopathy could be predicted prospectively was tested in an independent validation cohort made up of roughly 20 hyperthyroidism patients plus 17 patients who later progressed to ophthalmopathy. The 100 discovery patients were randomly split 7:3 into training and test sets. The study also compared thyroid tissue and blood T-cell repertoires from several Graves' hyperthyroidism patients. Following sampling, methimazole starting at 30 mg daily was given to hyperthyroidism patients, and high-dose intravenous methylprednisolone was given to ophthalmopathy patients. The paper reports TCR Vbeta CDR3 sequencing of over 130 peripheral blood samples: 40 or so ophthalmopathy, under 80 hyperthyroidism and 17 progressor patients.

Results the study describes overall, beyond this receptor: In validation, the model predicted progression to ophthalmopathy a median of approximately 6.6 months before onset, with 70% to 71% sensitivity and roughly 79% specificity. Most expanded thyroid clonotypes (frequency above 0.001) were also detected in blood, suggesting blood repertoires may reflect thyroid immune responses. No statistical method was used to set the sample size in advance, and investigators knew the group allocation. Ophthalmopathy was separated from stable hyperthyroidism by a 13 V-J signature model, with 85% to 90% sensitivity and just over 81% specificity obtained in cross-validation and 80%/75% obtained in testing.

This sequence uses TRBV12-5 and TRBJ1-1, and TRBD1 matches 9 of the central bases. The clonotype was recovered from a young woman with Graves' hyperthyroidism. Sequenced sample: blood. The CDR3 protein sequence reads: CASGLVLGQGPNTEAFF. The sequence in DNA is TGTGCTAGTGGTTTGGTCCTGGGACAGGGACCGAACACTGAAGCTTTCTTT.